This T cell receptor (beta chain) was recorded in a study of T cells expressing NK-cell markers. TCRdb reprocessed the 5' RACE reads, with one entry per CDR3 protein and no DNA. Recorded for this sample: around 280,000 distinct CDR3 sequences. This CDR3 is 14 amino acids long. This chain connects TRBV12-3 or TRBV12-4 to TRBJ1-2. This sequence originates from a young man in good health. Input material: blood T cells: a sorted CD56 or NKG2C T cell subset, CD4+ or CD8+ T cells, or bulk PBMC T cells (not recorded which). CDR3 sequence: CASLLWEGNRGYTF.